The 25 T cell receptor beta chains below come from one sample, sequenced in a study of blood T cell repertoires in COVID-19. Method: immunoSEQ multiplex PCR; TCRdb's copy keeps in-frame clones and lacks some. The sample holds 190,000 or so clones, roughly 88% seen once. Sequenced sample: peripheral blood. The source is a woman of 80 years or more with acute or convalescent COVID-19.

This sequence joins TRBV27 and TRBJ2-7, with 10 bases lining up with TRBD2. Germline V gene lookup returns CDR1 MNHEY and CDR2 SMNVEV (reference sequence). V trimming: 8 bases; J trimming: 7 bases; junction bases outside the gene matches: 20. The CDR3 has 17 amino acids. CDR3 in amino acids: CASGAGTLAGGRREQYF. For the CDR3, the DNA is TGTGCCAGCGGGGCAGGGACCTTAGCGGGGGGCCGCCGGGAGCAGTACTTC.

The gene calls are TRBV4-3 and TRBJ2-1; possible D gene TRBD2, 5 bases. This CDR3 has 14 residues. Germline V gene sequence: CDR1 LGHNA, CDR2 YSLEER. V shed 6 bases and J shed 5 bases, with 14 bases lying between them. The CDR3 here is CASSPSPGNNEQFF. CDR3 DNA sequence: TGCGCCAGCAGTCCTTCCCCGGGGAACAATGAGCAGTTCTTC.

This clone was seen once. CDR3 amino acids: CASRLSGGHYGYTF. For the CDR3, the DNA is TGTGCCAGCCGTCTCTCGGGGGGCCACTATGGCTACACCTTC. The gene calls are TRBV6-5 and TRBJ1-2; weak D call: TRBD1 (6 bases). The V gene lost 8 bases and the J gene lost 3 bases, with 16 bases spanning the gap. This CDR3 is built from 14 residues. CDR1 and CDR2 from the germline V gene are MNHEY and SVGAGI.

The chain uses TRBV7-8 and TRBJ1-3; 9 bases agree with TRBD1. V dropped 4 bases and J dropped 2; count of bases not matched to a gene: 6. The V gene's germline CDR1 is SGHVS and CDR2 FQNEAQ. The CDR3 length is 16 residues. DNA for the CDR3: TGTGCCAGCAGCTCCCACCGGGACAGGGCTGGAAACACCATATATTTT. Its translation: CASSSHRDRAGNTIYF.

V usage is TRBV11-2 and J usage is TRBJ1-1, with D maybe TRBD1 (5 bases). CDR1 is SGHAT, CDR2 FQNNGV, per germline. V lost 5 bases and J lost 3, with 13 bases in between. The CDR3 is 14 residues long. CDR3 sequence reads: CASSLRVIDTEAFF. CDR3 nucleotides: TGTGCCAGCAGCCTCAGGGTAATCGACACTGAAGCTTTCTTT. The complete variable domain, with remaining parts taken from reference TRBV11-2 and TRBJ1-1, reads EAGVAQSPRYKIIEKRQSVAFWCNPISGHATLYWYQQILGQGPKLLIQFQNNGVVDDSQLPKDRFSAERLKGVDSTLKIQPAKLEDSAVYLCASSLRVIDTEAFFGQGTRLTVV.

This rearrangement joins TRBV7-9 to TRBJ2-5; D may be TRBD2 (5 bases). The germline V gene has CDR1 SEHNR and CDR2 FQNEAQ (reference sequence). Trimming removed 5 bases from V and 4 bases from J, with 8 bases in between. The CDR3 spans 12 residues. The CDR3 coding sequence is TGTGCCAGCAGCGAGAGCGGAGAGACCCAGTACTTC. Residues: CASSESGETQYF.

V and J are TRBV7-9 and TRBJ1-1; TRBD1 agrees at 7 bases. V lost 3 bases and J lost 1; bases outside the gene matches: 8. The germline gives CDR1 SEHNR, CDR2 FQNEAQ (reference sequence). The CDR3 has 16 residues. The CDR3 loop reads CASSLTGSGGNTEAFF. CDR3 DNA: TGTGCCAGCAGCTTGACAGGGTCGGGTGGGAACACTGAAGCTTTCTTT.

This chain uses TRBV27 with TRBJ2-5; tentative D call: TRBD1 (7 bases). Trimming shortened V by 6 bases and J by 4 bases, and 12 bases separated the two germline ends. Per germline, CDR1 MNHEY and CDR2 SMNVEV (reference sequence). CDR3 size: 13 residues. DNA of the CDR3: TGTGCCAGCAGCTACAGGGGAGGAGAGACCCAGTACTTC. Amino acid sequence: CASSYRGGETQYF.

The rearrangement joins TRBV7-9 to TRBJ2-3, with 12 bases that match TRBD2. From germline, CDR1 is SEHNR and CDR2 FQNEAQ (reference sequence). The junction had 2 bases not matched to a gene; V was cut back by 5 bases and J by 2 bases. CDR3 length equals 15 residues. The CDR3 region is CASSGLAGITDTQYF. CDR3 nucleotides: TGTGCCAGCAGCGGACTAGCGGGGATCACAGATACGCAGTATTTT.

The rearrangement links TRBV2 to TRBJ2-7; 12 nucleotides line up with TRBD2. The V segment lost 5 bases and the J segment 6 bases; nucleotides outside the gene matches: 8. From germline, CDR1 is SNHLY and CDR2 FYNNEI. This CDR3 contains 15 residues. CDR3 bases: TGTGCCAGCAGTTCCGGACTAGCGGGATGGTCCGAGCAGTACTTC. Protein: CASSSGLAGWSEQYF.

The chain uses TRBV10-3 and TRBJ2-6; 9 nucleotides line up with TRBD1. Germline CDR1 and CDR2: ENHRY and SYGVKD. This CDR3 is built from 15 residues. J was trimmed by 3 bases and V by 4 bases; bases with no gene match: 1. In nucleotides, the CDR3 is TGTGCCATCAGTGGGACAGGGGATGGGGCCAACGTCCTGACTTTC. It yields the protein CAISGTGDGANVLTF.

As to this clone: The germline gene is not matched at one end of the junction; a read error may be the cause. V and J are TRBV19 and TRBJ2-5, with unresolved D. Germline V lookup: CDR1 LNHDA, CDR2 SQIVND (reference sequence). The CDR3 has 16 residues. The CDR3 bases are TGTGCCAGTAGTATACCGTCCACCCTTATGGAAGAGACTCAGTACTTC. It translates to CASSIPSTLMEETQYF. Filled out from reference TRBV19 and TRBJ2-5, the complete variable domain reads DGGITQSPKYLFRKEGQNVTLSCEQNLNHDAMYWYRQDPGQGLRLIYYSQIVNDFQKGDIAEGYSVSREKKESFPLTVTSAQKNPTAFYLCASSIPSTLMEETQYFGPGTRLLVL.

This chain links TRBV19 with TRBJ1-6; D may be TRBD1 (5 bases). The CDR3 length is 15 residues. The V gene lost 6 bases and the J gene lost 10 bases, with 19 bases spanning the gap. Germline V gives CDR1 LNHDA, CDR2 SQIVND (reference sequence). CDR3: CASSPVDSGGSPLHF. For the CDR3, the DNA is TGTGCCAGTAGCCCCGTCGACTCGGGGGGATCACCCCTCCACTTT.

This clone occurred a few times. The chain joins TRBV6-5 to TRBJ1-2, with D possibly TRBD1 on 6 matching bases. V lost 6 bases, J lost 7 bases, and 18 bases lay in between. The CDR3 extends over 14 amino acids. Looked up from germline, CDR1 is MNHEY and CDR2 is SVGAGI. As DNA, the CDR3 is TGTGCCAGCAGCGACGCTGAAGCAGGGGCTGGCTACACCTTC. Translation: CASSDAEAGAGYTF.

CDR3 coding DNA: TGTGCCAGCAGCTTGGGGGACAGGGTTACCGGGGAGCTGTTTTTT. It yields the protein CASSLGDRVTGELFF. The rearrangement links TRBV5-4 to TRBJ2-2; 9 nucleotides line up with TRBD1. The junction had 2 bases not matched to a gene; V was cut back by 0 bases and J by 5 bases. The CDR3 covers 15 residues. From germline, CDR1 is SGHNT and CDR2 YYREEE (reference sequence).

The rearrangement links TRBV18 to TRBJ1-2, with D unresolved. The CDR3 has 13 residues. The germline V gene has CDR1 KGHSH and CDR2 LQKENI. V shed 0 bases and J shed 4 bases, with 6 bases lying between them. CDR3 in amino acids: CASSPPTVYGYTF. The CDR3 region has the DNA TGTGCCAGCTCACCACCCACAGTCTATGGCTACACCTTC.

J is TRBJ1-2 and V is TRBV7-8, with 7 nucleotides matching TRBD1. Germline CDR1 is SGHVS and CDR2 is FQNEAQ. The J segment lost 11 bases and the V segment lost 3 bases, leaving 6 bases of the junction unmatched. The CDR3 is 12 amino acids. This chain's CDR3 is CASSFAGGGYTF. CDR3 coding DNA: TGTGCCAGCAGCTTTGCAGGGGGAGGTTACACCTTC.

The chain joins TRBV13 to TRBJ2-5; TRBD2 matches at 7 bases. This CDR3 region has 18 residues. V lost 5 bases, J lost 1 base, and 16 bases stayed unmatched. Germline V CDR1 and CDR2: PRHDT, FYEKMQ (reference sequence). CDR3 region: CASSPEGRGSGFQETQYF. The CDR3 DNA follows: TGTGCCAGCAGCCCGGAGGGACGGGGTAGCGGGTTCCAAGAGACCCAGTACTTC.

CDR3 in amino acids: CASSEGQGPLDEQYF. The CDR3 region has the DNA TGTGCCAGCAGTGAAGGGCAGGGCCCTCTCGACGAGCAGTACTTC. The J gene is TRBJ2-7, the V gene TRBV2, with a tentative D call TRBD1 (5 bases). The CDR3 is 15 amino acids. Germline CDR1 is SNHLY and CDR2 is FYNNEI. Trimming removed 1 base from V and 5 bases from J, with 15 bases in between. The full variable domain, rest sourced from reference TRBV2 and TRBJ2-7, is EPEVTQTPSHQVTQMGQEVILRCVPISNHLYFYWYRQILGQKVEFLVSFYNNEISEKSEIFDDQFSVERPDGSNFTLKIRSTKLEDSAMYFCASSEGQGPLDEQYFGPGTRLTVT.

The CDR3 protein is CASSQVWLAGVNQETQYF. The CDR3 bases are TGCGCCAGCAGCCAAGTCTGGCTAGCGGGGGTAAACCAAGAGACCCAGTACTTC. The chain couples TRBV4-3 to TRBJ2-5; 10 bases map to TRBD2. Germline CDR1 reads LGHNA; CDR2 reads YSLEER. The CDR3 consists of 18 residues. With V trimmed by 1 base and J by 0 bases, 8 bases remained unmatched.

This chain joins TRBV11-2 and TRBJ1-4; 7 bases line up with TRBD1. This CDR3 has 14 residues. Germline CDR1 and CDR2: SGHAT and FQNNGV. Germline trimming cut 5 bases from V and 5 bases from J; bases unmatched to any gene: 5. The CDR3 DNA sequence: TGTGCCAGCAGCCGCATACAGGGGAATGAAAAACTGTTTTTT. Translation gives CASSRIQGNEKLFF. Supplemented by reference TRBV11-2 and TRBJ1-4, the full variable domain reads EAGVAQSPRYKIIEKRQSVAFWCNPISGHATLYWYQQILGQGPKLLIQFQNNGVVDDSQLPKDRFSAERLKGVDSTLKIQPAKLEDSAVYLCASSRIQGNEKLFFGSGTQLSVL.

This clone has more than one count but fewer than ten. Distinct nucleotide sequences in the sample also encode this CDR3. V gene TRBV10-3 combines with J gene TRBJ1-1, with D possibly matching TRBD1 (6 bases). V was clipped by 5 bases and J by 0 bases, with 7 bases between them. The CDR3 has 13 amino acids. Germline V gene data show CDR1 as ENHRY and CDR2 as SYGVKD. The CDR3 loop reads CAISRTVNTEAFF. The CDR3 nucleotides are TGTGCCATCAGTAGGACAGTGAACACTGAAGCTTTCTTT.

The rearrangement links TRBV13 to TRBJ1-1, with D possibly matching TRBD1 (5 bases). CDR3 size: 15 residues. Germline-derived CDR1 and CDR2 are PRHDT and FYEKMQ (reference sequence). V shed 2 bases and J shed 1 base, with 11 bases lying between them. This chain's CDR3 is CASSLIGARNTEAFF. The CDR3 DNA sequence: TGTGCCAGCAGCTTAATTGGGGCCCGGAACACTGAAGCTTTCTTT.

This clone has a handful of counts. The rearrangement uses TRBV5-3 and TRBJ2-1; a possible D gene is TRBD2 (6 bases). TRBV5-3 qualifies as an ORF whose function is uncertain. The CDR3 totals 12 residues. The DNA of the CDR3 is TGTGCGTACGGGGGTTCCTACAATGAGCAGTTCTTC. Amino acid sequence: CAYGGSYNEQFF.

To note about this clone: A single base separates this from a much larger clone, so it may be a read error. The V gene is TRBV19, the J gene TRBJ1-1; tentative D call: TRBD1 (5 bases). The germline CDR1 and CDR2 sequences are LNHDA and SQIVND (reference sequence). The ends were cut back, 3 bases at V and 3 bases at J, with 8 bases in the middle. The CDR3 totals 13 residues. The CDR3, as DNA: TGTGCCAGTAGTATGGGGGGGGACACTGAAGCTTTCTTT. Encoded protein: CASSMGGDTEAFF.